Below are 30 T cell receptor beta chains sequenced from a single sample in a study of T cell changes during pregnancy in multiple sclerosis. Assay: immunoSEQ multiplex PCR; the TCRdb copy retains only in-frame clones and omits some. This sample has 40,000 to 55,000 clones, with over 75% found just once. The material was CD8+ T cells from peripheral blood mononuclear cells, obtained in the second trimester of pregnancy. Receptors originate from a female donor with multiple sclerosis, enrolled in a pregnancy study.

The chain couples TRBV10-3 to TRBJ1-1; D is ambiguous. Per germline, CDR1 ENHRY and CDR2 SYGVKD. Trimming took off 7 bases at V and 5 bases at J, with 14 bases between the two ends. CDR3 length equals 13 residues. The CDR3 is CAITLGPTTEAFF. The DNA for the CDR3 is TGTGCCATCACCCTTGGTCCTACGACTGAAGCTTTCTTT.

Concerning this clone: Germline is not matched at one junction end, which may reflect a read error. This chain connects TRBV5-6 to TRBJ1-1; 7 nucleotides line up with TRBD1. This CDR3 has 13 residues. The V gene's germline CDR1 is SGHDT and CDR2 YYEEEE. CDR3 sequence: CASSFGGGADAFF. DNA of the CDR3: TGTGCCAGCAGCTTTGGAGGGGGCGCTGATGCTTTCTTT.

The CDR3 region has the DNA TGTGCCACCAGCAGCCCACTTCCTTCGCTAGGGAACACCGGGGAGCTGTTTTTT. As protein: CATSSPLPSLGNTGELFF. The chain carries TRBV15 and TRBJ2-2; no definite D call. Germline loops: CDR1 LNHNV, CDR2 YYDKDF (reference sequence). Trimming cost V 3 bases and J 1 base, with 18 bases left between them. The CDR3 spans 18 residues.

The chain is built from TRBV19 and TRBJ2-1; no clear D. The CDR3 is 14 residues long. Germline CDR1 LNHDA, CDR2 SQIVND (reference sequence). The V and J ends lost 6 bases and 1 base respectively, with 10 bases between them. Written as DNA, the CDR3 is TGTGCCAGTAGCGTTTTCCCTTCCTACAATGAGCAGTTCTTC. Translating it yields CASSVFPSYNEQFF.

CDR3 nucleotide sequence: TGTGCCAGCAGTTGGGGGACAGCTTACGAGCAGTACTTC. Protein sequence: CASSWGTAYEQYF. This chain uses TRBV27 with TRBJ2-7; TRBD1 aligns across 7 bases. The germline V gene encodes CDR1 MNHEY and CDR2 SMNVEV (reference sequence). Trimming removed 4 bases from V and 4 bases from J; junction bases left unmatched: 4. This CDR3 has 13 amino acids.

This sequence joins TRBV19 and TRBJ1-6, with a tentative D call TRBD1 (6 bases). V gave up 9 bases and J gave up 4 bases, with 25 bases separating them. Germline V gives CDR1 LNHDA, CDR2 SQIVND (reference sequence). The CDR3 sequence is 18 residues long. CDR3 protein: CASNRGQFPPPYNSPLHF. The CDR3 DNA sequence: TGTGCCAGCAACCGGGGACAATTTCCGCCACCATATAATTCACCCCTCCACTTT.

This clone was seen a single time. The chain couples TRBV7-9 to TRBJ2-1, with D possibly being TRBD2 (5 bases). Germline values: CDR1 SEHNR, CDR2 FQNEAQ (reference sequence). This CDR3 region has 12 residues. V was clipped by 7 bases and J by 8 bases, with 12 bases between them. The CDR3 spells CASKSRADEQFF. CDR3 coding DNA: TGTGCCAGCAAATCCCGAGCGGATGAGCAGTTCTTC.

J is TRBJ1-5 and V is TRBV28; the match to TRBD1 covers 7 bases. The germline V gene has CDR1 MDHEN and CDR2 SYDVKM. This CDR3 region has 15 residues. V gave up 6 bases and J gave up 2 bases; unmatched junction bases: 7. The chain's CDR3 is CASSRDREGNQPQHF. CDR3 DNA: TGTGCCAGCAGCCGAGACAGGGAAGGCAATCAGCCCCAGCATTTT.

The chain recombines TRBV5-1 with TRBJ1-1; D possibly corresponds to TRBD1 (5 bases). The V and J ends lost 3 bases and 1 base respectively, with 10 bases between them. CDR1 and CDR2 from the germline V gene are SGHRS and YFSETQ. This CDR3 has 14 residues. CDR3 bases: TGCGCCAGCAGCTCGGGGGACTCGAACACTGAAGCTTTCTTT. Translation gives CASSSGDSNTEAFF.

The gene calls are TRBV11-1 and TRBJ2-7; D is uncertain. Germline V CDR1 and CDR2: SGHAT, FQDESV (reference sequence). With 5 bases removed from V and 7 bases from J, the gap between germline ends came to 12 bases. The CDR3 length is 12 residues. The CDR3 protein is CASSPTLREQYF. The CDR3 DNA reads TGTGCCAGCAGCCCGACATTGCGTGAGCAGTACTTC.

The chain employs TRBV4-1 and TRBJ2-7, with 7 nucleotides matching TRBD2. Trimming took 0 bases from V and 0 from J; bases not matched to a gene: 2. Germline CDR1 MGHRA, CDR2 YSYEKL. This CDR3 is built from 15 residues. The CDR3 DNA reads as TGCGCCAGCAGCCAAGAGAGGACTAGCTCCTACGAGCAGTACTTC. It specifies CASSQERTSSYEQYF.

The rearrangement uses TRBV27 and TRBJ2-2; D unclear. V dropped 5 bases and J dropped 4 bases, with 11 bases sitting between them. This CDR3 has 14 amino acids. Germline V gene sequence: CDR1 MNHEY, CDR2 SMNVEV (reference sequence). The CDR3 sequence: CASSPGFTTGELFF. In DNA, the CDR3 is TGTGCCAGCAGTCCCGGGTTTACCACCGGGGAGCTGTTTTTT.

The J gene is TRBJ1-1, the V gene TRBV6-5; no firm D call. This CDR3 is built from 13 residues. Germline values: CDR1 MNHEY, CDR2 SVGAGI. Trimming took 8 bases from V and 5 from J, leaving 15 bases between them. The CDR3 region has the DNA TGTGCCAGCGGCTGGGGAGGGTTTACTGAAGCTTTCTTT. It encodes CASGWGGFTEAFF.

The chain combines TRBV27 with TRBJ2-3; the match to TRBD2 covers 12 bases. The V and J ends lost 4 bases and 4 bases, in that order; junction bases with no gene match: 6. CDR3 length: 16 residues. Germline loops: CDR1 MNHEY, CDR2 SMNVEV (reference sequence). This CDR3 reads CASSSLLAGGPDTQYF. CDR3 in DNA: TGTGCCAGCAGTTCCTTACTAGCGGGGGGACCAGATACGCAGTATTTT.

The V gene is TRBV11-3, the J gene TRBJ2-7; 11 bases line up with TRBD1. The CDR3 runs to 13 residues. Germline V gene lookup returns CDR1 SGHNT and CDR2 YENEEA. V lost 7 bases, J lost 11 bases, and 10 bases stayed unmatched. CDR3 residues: CASTAGWTGGKYF. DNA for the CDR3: TGTGCCAGCACGGCAGGTTGGACAGGGGGCAAGTACTTC.

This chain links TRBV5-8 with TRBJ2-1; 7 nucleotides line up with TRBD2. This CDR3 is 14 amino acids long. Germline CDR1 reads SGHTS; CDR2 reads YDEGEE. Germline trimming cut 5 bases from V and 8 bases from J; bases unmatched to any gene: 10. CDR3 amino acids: CASRVQRGWHEQFF. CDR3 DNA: TGTGCCAGCAGAGTCCAGCGGGGATGGCATGAGCAGTTCTTC.

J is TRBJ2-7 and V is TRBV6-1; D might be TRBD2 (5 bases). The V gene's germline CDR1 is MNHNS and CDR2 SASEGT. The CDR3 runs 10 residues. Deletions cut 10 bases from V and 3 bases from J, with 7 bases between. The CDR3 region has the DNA TGTGCCACTGACTACTACGAGCAGTACTTC. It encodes CATDYYEQYF.

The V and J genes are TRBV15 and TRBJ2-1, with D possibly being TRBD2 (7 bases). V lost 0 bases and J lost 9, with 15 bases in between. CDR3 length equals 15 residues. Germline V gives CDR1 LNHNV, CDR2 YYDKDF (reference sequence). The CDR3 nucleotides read TGTGCCACCAGCAGAGATATGAGGGGGGGCGGTGAGCAGTTCTTC. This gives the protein CATSRDMRGGGEQFF.

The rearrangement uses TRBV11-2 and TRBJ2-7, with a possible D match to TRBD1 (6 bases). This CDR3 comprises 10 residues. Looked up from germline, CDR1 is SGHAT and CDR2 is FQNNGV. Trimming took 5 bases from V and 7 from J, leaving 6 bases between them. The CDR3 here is CASSTGEQYF. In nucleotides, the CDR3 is TGTGCCAGCAGCACAGGGGAGCAGTACTTC.

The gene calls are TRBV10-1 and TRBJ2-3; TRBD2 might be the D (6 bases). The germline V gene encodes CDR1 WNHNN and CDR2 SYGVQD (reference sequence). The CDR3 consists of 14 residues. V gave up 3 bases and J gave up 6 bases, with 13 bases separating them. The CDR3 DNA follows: TGCGCCAGCAGTGACTCGGGGGTGGGGGATACGCAGTATTTT. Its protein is CASSDSGVGDTQYF.

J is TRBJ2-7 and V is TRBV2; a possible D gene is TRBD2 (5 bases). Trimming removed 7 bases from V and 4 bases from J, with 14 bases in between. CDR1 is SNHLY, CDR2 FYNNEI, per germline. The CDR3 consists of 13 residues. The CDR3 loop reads CASIVTSGYEQYF. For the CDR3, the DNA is TGTGCCAGCATCGTCACGTCGGGGTACGAGCAGTACTTC.

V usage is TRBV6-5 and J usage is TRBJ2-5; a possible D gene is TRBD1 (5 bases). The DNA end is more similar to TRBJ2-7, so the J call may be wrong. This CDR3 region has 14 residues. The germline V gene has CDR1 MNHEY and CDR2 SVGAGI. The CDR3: CASSSPRQPYEQYF. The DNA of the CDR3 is TGTGCCAGCAGTTCCCCAAGACAGCCCTACGAGCAGTACTTC.

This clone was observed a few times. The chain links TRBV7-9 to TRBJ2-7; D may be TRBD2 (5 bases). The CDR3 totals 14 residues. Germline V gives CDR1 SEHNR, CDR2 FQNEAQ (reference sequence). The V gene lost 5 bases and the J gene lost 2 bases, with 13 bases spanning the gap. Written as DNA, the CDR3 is TGTGCCAGCAGCGCGGCGGGCTTCGCCTACGAGCAGTACTTC. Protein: CASSAAGFAYEQYF.

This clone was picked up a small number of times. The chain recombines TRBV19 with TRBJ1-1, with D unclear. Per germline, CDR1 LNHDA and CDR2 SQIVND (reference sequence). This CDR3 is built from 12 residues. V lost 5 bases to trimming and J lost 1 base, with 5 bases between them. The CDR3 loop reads CASSPPNTEAFF. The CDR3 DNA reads TGTGCCAGTAGTCCTCCGAACACTGAAGCTTTCTTT.

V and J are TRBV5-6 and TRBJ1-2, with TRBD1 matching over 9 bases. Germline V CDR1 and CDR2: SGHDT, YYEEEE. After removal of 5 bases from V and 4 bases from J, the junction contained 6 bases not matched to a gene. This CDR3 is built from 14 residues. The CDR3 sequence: CASRHPGQGYGYTF. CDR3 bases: TGTGCCAGCAGACACCCGGGACAGGGCTATGGCTACACCTTC.

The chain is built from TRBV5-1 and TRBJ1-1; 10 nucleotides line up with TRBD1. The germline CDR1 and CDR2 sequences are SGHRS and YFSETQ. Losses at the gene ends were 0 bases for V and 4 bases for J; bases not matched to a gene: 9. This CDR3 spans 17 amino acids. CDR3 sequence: CASSLVRTGGAGTEAFF. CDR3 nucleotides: TGCGCCAGCAGCTTGGTACGGACAGGGGGGGCAGGCACTGAAGCTTTCTTT.

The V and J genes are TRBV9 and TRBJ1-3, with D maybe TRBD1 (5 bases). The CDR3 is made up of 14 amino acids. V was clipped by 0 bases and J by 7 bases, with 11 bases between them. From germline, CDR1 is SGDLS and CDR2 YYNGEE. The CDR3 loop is CASSVARGGNTIYF. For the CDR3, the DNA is TGTGCCAGCAGCGTAGCGAGGGGAGGCAACACCATATATTTT. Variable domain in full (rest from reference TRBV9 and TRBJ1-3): DSGVTQTPKHLITATGQRVTLRCSPRSGDLSVYWYQQSLDQGLQFLIQYYNGEERAKGNILERFSAQQFPDLHSELNLSSLELGDSALYFCASSVARGGNTIYFGEGSWLTVV.

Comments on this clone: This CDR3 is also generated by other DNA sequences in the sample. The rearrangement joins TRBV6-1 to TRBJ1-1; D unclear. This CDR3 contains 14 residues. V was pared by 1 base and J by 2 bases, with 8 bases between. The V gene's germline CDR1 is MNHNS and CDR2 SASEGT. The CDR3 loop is CASSEVPVNTEAFF. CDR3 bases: TGTGCCAGCAGTGAAGTTCCAGTTAACACTGAAGCTTTCTTT.

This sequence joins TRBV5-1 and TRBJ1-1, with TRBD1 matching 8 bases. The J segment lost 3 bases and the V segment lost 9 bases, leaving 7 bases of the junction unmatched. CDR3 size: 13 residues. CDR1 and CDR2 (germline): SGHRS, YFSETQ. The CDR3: CATRQGSDTEAFF. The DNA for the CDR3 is TGCGCCACCCGACAGGGGTCCGACACTGAAGCTTTCTTT.

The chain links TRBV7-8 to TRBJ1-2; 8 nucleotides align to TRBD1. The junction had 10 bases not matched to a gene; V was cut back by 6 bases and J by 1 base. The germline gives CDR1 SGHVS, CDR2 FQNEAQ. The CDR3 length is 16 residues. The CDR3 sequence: CASSPPGTGYNYGYTF. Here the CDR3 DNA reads TGTGCCAGCAGTCCCCCCGGGACAGGTTATAACTATGGCTACACCTTC.